A selection of T cell receptor beta chains follows, all from one sample in a study of CD8+ T cells in alopecia areata. The protocol was immunoSEQ multiplex PCR, while the TCRdb copy is restricted to in-frame clones and leaves out a portion. This table has roughly 120,000 clones, approximately 52% appearing once. Here the sequenced sample was CD8+ T cells sorted from blood, taken at week 4, from a patient treated with tofacitinib. The receptor set was obtained from a human donor with alopecia areata. Each CDR3 is given with its conserved first and last residue. Each record gives: clone size, V gene, D gene, J gene, CDR3 protein. A D gene is named only where the DNA matches it firmly. The size entry is marked missing in some rows and otherwise reads once, few, many or a size class.

abundance: NA
v_gene: TRBV4-1
d_gene: NA
j_gene: TRBJ2-5
CDR3aa: CASSQRSSSQETQYF

abundance: few
v_gene: TRBV30
d_gene: TRBD1
j_gene: TRBJ1-6
CDR3aa: CAWSVLDRNSPLHF

abundance: NA
v_gene: TRBV25-1
d_gene: NA
j_gene: TRBJ2-7
CDR3aa: CASPQSSYEQYF

abundance: NA
v_gene: TRBV29-1
d_gene: NA
j_gene: TRBJ1-2
CDR3aa: CSVDDPTGQSNYGYTF

abundance: NA
v_gene: TRBV4-1
d_gene: TRBD1
j_gene: TRBJ1-2
CDR3aa: CASSQVDRGYGYTF

abundance: NA
v_gene: TRBV25-1
d_gene: TRBD1
j_gene: TRBJ2-7
CDR3aa: CASSQDRDTYEQYF

abundance: NA
v_gene: TRBV30
d_gene: TRBD1
j_gene: TRBJ2-7
CDR3aa: CAWSVGQGLYEQYF

abundance: NA
v_gene: TRBV28
d_gene: NA
j_gene: TRBJ1-1
CDR3aa: CASSTPAGTRMAAFF

abundance: NA
v_gene: TRBV15
d_gene: TRBD2
j_gene: TRBJ2-5
CDR3aa: CATSRDLAGDETQYF

abundance: NA
v_gene: TRBV13
d_gene: TRBD2
j_gene: TRBJ2-1
CDR3aa: CASNTKGLAGATGYNEQFF

abundance: NA
v_gene: TRBV6-6
d_gene: NA
j_gene: TRBJ1-2
CDR3aa: CASSYEGSLADGTF

abundance: NA
v_gene: TRBV25-1
d_gene: TRBD2
j_gene: NA
CDR3aa: CASSLIPPGTRYGEQYF

abundance: NA
v_gene: TRBV7-9
d_gene: TRBD1
j_gene: TRBJ1-1
CDR3aa: CASSSRDRGMNTEAFF

abundance: NA
v_gene: TRBV6-1
d_gene: NA
j_gene: TRBJ2-1
CDR3aa: CASSERGVTEYNEQFF

abundance: NA
v_gene: TRBV4-1
d_gene: TRBD2
j_gene: TRBJ2-7
CDR3aa: CASSPGLVYEQYF

abundance: few
v_gene: TRBV27
d_gene: NA
j_gene: TRBJ2-1
CDR3aa: CASSFDAGVYNEQFF

abundance: NA
v_gene: TRBV28
d_gene: NA
j_gene: TRBJ2-1
CDR3aa: CASSLGIGRNEQFF

abundance: NA
v_gene: TRBV5-4
d_gene: NA
j_gene: TRBJ2-5
CDR3aa: CASSFRETQYF

abundance: NA
v_gene: TRBV30
d_gene: NA
j_gene: TRBJ1-2
CDR3aa: CAWSVLGRIYGYTF

abundance: few
v_gene: TRBV7-9
d_gene: TRBD1
j_gene: TRBJ1-1
CDR3aa: CASSLRQGADTEAFF

abundance: NA
v_gene: TRBV7-9
d_gene: NA
j_gene: TRBJ2-3
CDR3aa: CASSLPSTDTQYF

abundance: NA
v_gene: TRBV27
d_gene: NA
j_gene: TRBJ1-2
CDR3aa: CASSFGRTNYGYTF

abundance: NA
v_gene: TRBV6-4
d_gene: NA
j_gene: TRBJ1-1
CDR3aa: CASSEQGNTEAFF

abundance: NA
v_gene: TRBV11-3
d_gene: NA
j_gene: TRBJ2-5
CDR3aa: CASSTWPGETQYF

abundance: NA
v_gene: TRBV6-5
d_gene: TRBD1
j_gene: TRBJ2-3
CDR3aa: CASSYSTGADTQYF

abundance: NA
v_gene: TRBV25-1
d_gene: NA
j_gene: TRBJ1-4
CDR3aa: CASSAGKLFF

abundance: few
v_gene: TRBV25-1
d_gene: TRBD2
j_gene: TRBJ2-5
CDR3aa: CATLAGPQETQYF

abundance: few
v_gene: TRBV2
d_gene: TRBD2
j_gene: TRBJ2-5
CDR3aa: CASSGRTSVRETQYF

abundance: NA
v_gene: TRBV11-2
d_gene: TRBD1
j_gene: TRBJ1-2
CDR3aa: CASSSGQANYGYTF

abundance: NA
v_gene: TRBV11-1
d_gene: TRBD1
j_gene: TRBJ1-6
CDR3aa: CASSRTGNNSPLHF

abundance: NA
v_gene: TRBV6-1
d_gene: TRBD1
j_gene: TRBJ2-7
CDR3aa: CATGQGTYEQYF

abundance: NA
v_gene: TRBV2
d_gene: NA
j_gene: TRBJ2-3
CDR3aa: CASSETLTGPHTDTQYF

abundance: NA
v_gene: TRBV29-1
d_gene: TRBD1
j_gene: TRBJ2-7
CDR3aa: CSVEDRGDYEQYF

abundance: many
v_gene: TRBV27
d_gene: NA
j_gene: TRBJ1-5
CDR3aa: CASSLTNQPQHF

abundance: NA
v_gene: TRBV30
d_gene: NA
j_gene: TRBJ2-7
CDR3aa: CAWSVGQTYEQYF

abundance: NA
v_gene: TRBV13
d_gene: NA
j_gene: TRBJ1-1
CDR3aa: CASSPQTNTEAFF

abundance: NA
v_gene: TRBV2
d_gene: NA
j_gene: TRBJ1-5
CDR3aa: CASGGSLNQPQHF

abundance: few
v_gene: TRBV15
d_gene: NA
j_gene: TRBJ2-1
CDR3aa: CATSRVEGRDEQFF

abundance: once
v_gene: TRBV27
d_gene: TRBD2
j_gene: TRBJ2-3
CDR3aa: CASSLWRGSPDTQYF

abundance: NA
v_gene: TRBV30
d_gene: NA
j_gene: TRBJ1-2
CDR3aa: CASFHLYDLADGYTF

abundance: NA
v_gene: TRBV27
d_gene: NA
j_gene: TRBJ2-1
CDR3aa: CASSFTGALMGNEQFF

abundance: NA
v_gene: TRBV14
d_gene: NA
j_gene: TRBJ2-7
CDR3aa: CASSQVTRGIGLYEQYF

abundance: NA
v_gene: TRBV7-9
d_gene: NA
j_gene: TRBJ2-1
CDR3aa: CASSSTGFEQFF

abundance: NA
v_gene: TRBV30
d_gene: TRBD2
j_gene: TRBJ2-7
CDR3aa: CAWNSGGAYEQYF

abundance: few
v_gene: TRBV29-1
d_gene: NA
j_gene: TRBJ1-6
CDR3aa: CSVEDPTEGYNSPLHF

abundance: NA
v_gene: TRBV25-1
d_gene: NA
j_gene: TRBJ1-5
CDR3aa: CASSFIGGPQHF